This entry lists 18 T cell receptor beta chains sequenced from one sample in a study of blood T cells in healthy people across ages. The second PCR ran roughly 6 to 12 cycles with a sample-barcoded 5' primer and J-beta primers. TCRdb re-called the 5' RACE reads with MiXCR, one entry per CDR3 protein. This sample carries about a million distinct CDR3 sequences, approximately 50% of them seen once, and the ten largest clones take 20% to 25%. Material for sequencing was blood. The receptors come from a woman in her fifties or sixties in good health.

This clonotype has only a few counts. The chain is built from TRBV4-2 and TRBJ2-5; 12 bases agree with TRBD2. The better agreement between TRBJ2-7 and the DNA end casts doubt on the J call. The CDR3 spans 15 residues. Per germline, CDR1 LGHNA and CDR2 YNFKEQ. This CDR3 is CASSPGLAGRYEQYF. Written as DNA, the CDR3 is TGTGCCAGCAGCCCCGGACTAGCGGGAAGATACGAGCAGTACTTC.

The chain uses TRBV29-1 and TRBJ2-1; D call uncertain. V shed 3 bases and J shed 5 bases, with 14 bases lying between them. This CDR3 has 14 amino acids. Germline CDR1 and CDR2: SQVTM and ANQGSEA. CDR3 region: CSVDGYPRNNEQFF. CDR3 bases: TGCAGCGTTGATGGGTATCCCAGAAACAATGAGCAGTTCTTC.

The chain has TRBV7-9 and TRBJ2-5, with 7 positions matching TRBD2. The CDR3 has 14 amino acids. The germline gives CDR1 SEHNR, CDR2 FQNEAQ (reference sequence). Trimming at V came to 6 bases and at J to 2 bases, leaving 6 bases not matched to a gene. In DNA form, the CDR3 reads TGTGCCAGCAGGCGGGGGACGGAGCAAGAGACCCAGTACTTC. It codes for CASRRGTEQETQYF. Looking up the rest from reference TRBV7-9 and TRBJ2-5 gives the full variable domain: DTGVSQNPRHKITKRGQNVTFRCDPISEHNRLYWYRQTLGQGPEFLTYFQNEAQLEKSRLLSDRFSAERPKGSFSTLEIQRTEQGDSAMYLCASRRGTEQETQYFGPGTRLLVL.

The rearrangement links TRBV29-1 to TRBJ2-7; possible D gene TRBD1, 8 bases. The CDR3 has 14 amino acids. The germline V and J ends were trimmed by 8 bases and 7 bases, with 24 bases remaining between them. Germline lookup yields CDR1 SQVTM and CDR2 ANQGSEA. DNA for the CDR3: TGCAGCATAAAGCGGGACAGGCGAGACAATGAGCAGTACTTC. Its protein product is CSIKRDRRDNEQYF.

This sequence joins TRBV3-1 and TRBJ2-4; 7 positions match TRBD2. CDR3 length: 14 amino acids. V lost 2 bases to trimming and J lost 7 bases; unmatched junction nucleotides: 5. Germline CDR1 is LGHDT and CDR2 is YNNKEL (reference sequence). The CDR3 coding sequence is TGTGCCAGCAGCCAACCGGGAGGAGGGAACATTCAGTACTTC. Translation gives CASSQPGGGNIQYF.

The chain has TRBV29-1 and TRBJ2-7, with unresolved D. Germline loops: CDR1 SQVTM, CDR2 ANQGSEA. The CDR3 runs to 15 residues. The V gene lost 4 bases and the J gene lost 0 bases, with 16 bases spanning the gap. The CDR3 DNA reads as TGCAGCGTTGTGCGCCCGGTTGGCGGCTCCTACGAGCAGTACTTC. It encodes CSVVRPVGGSYEQYF.

This clonotype was seen a few times. The chain is built from TRBV28 and TRBJ2-7; 7 bases match TRBD2. V was clipped by 3 bases and J by 6 bases; unmatched bases: 11. The length of the CDR3 is 15 residues. Germline CDR1 and CDR2: MDHEN and SYDVKM. The DNA of the CDR3 is TGTGCCAGCAGTTTGAGAGCGGGGAGGGGCCTCGAGCAGTACTTC. Translated: CASSLRAGRGLEQYF.

The chain couples TRBV21-1 to TRBJ2-3. TRBV21-1 is given as a pseudogene. The CDR3 consists of 14 residues. CDR3: CASSKEDPTDTQYF. The CDR3, as DNA: TGTGCCAGCAGCAAAGAGGACCCAACAGATACGCAGTATTTT.

The gene calls are TRBV7-8 and TRBJ1-4; unclear D gene. The CDR3 has 13 residues. CDR1 and CDR2 (germline): SGHVS, FQNEAQ. Trimming removed 6 bases at V and 4 bases at J, with 9 bases between. The CDR3: CASRRAFNEKLFF. The CDR3 coding sequence is TGTGCCAGCAGAAGAGCTTTTAATGAAAAACTGTTTTTT. Full variable domain (outside the CDR3, taken from reference TRBV7-8 and TRBJ1-4): GAGVSQSPRYKVAKRGQDVALRCDPISGHVSLFWYQQALGQGPEFLTYFQNEAQLDKSGLPSDRFFAERPEGSVSTLKIQRTQQEDSAVYLCASRRAFNEKLFFGSGTQLSVL.

V gene TRBV9 combines with J gene TRBJ2-5; D is perhaps TRBD1 or TRBD2 (7 bases each). The CDR3 totals 19 residues. The ends were cut back, 4 bases at V and 5 bases at J, with 30 bases in the middle. Germline V lookup: CDR1 SGDLS, CDR2 YYNGEE. DNA for the CDR3: TGTGCCAGCAGCACCCGAGGGGGCGGGAGATCCGGGATTGCGGAGACCCAGTACTTC. This translates into CASSTRGGGRSGIAETQYF.

Comments on this clonotype: A much larger clone differs from this one at a single base, so this may be a read error. This CDR3 reads CASRSGTGGRLDTQYF. The CDR3 region has the DNA TGTGCCAGCAGGTCAGGGACTGGCGGGAGGCTGGATACGCAGTATTTT. The chain links TRBV7-2 to TRBJ2-3; 8 nucleotides line up with TRBD2. The V gene's germline CDR1 is SGHTA and CDR2 FQGNSA. The ends lost 6 bases at V and 6 bases at J; junction bases unmatched: 14. The CDR3 has 16 residues.

This chain uses TRBV15 with TRBJ2-1, with TRBD1 as a possible D gene (5 bases). V lost 4 bases to trimming and J lost 2 bases, with 9 bases between them. Per the germline V gene, CDR1 is LNHNV and CDR2 is YYDKDF (reference sequence). The CDR3 totals 14 residues. CDR3 nucleotides: TGTGCCACCAGCAAGGCAGGGCCCTACAATGAGCAGTTCTTC. Encoded protein: CATSKAGPYNEQFF.

V usage is TRBV12-3 or TRBV12-4 and J usage is TRBJ1-2; TRBD1 is a possible D gene (6 bases). Trimming removed 4 bases at V and 7 bases at J, with 7 bases between. The CDR3 is 11 residues long. CDR3 sequence reads: CASSSGVGYTF. Written as DNA, the CDR3 is TGTGCCAGCAGTTCAGGGGTTGGCTACACCTTC.

About this clonotype itself: The junction departs from germline at one end; a sequencing error may be responsible. CDR3 residues: CASSLALEAGDTGELFF. CDR3 in DNA: TGTGCCAGCAGCCTAGCCCTCGAAGCGGGAGACACCGGGGAGCTGTTTTTT. The genes are TRBV7-6 and TRBJ2-2; TRBD2 agrees at 8 bases. The length of the CDR3 is 17 residues. CDR1 SGHVS and CDR2 FNYEAQ come from the germline V gene.

This chain joins TRBV20-1 and TRBJ2-4, with a possible D match to TRBD1 (6 bases). The last part of the DNA fits TRBJ2-7 better; the J call may be wrong. From germline, CDR1 is DFQATT and CDR2 SNEGSKA (reference sequence). The CDR3 runs 12 residues. The CDR3 here is CSATGTFYEQYF. CDR3 nucleotides: TGCAGTGCAACAGGGACCTTCTACGAGCAGTACTTC.

This clonotype was counted only a few times. This rearrangement joins TRBV12-3 or TRBV12-4 to TRBJ1-1; D gene uncertain. This CDR3 region has 15 residues. The V end lost 6 bases, the J end lost 1 base, and 15 bases lay between the germline ends. The CDR3 region is CASSPSWSENTEAFF. CDR3 nucleotide sequence: TGTGCCAGCAGCCCGAGTTGGTCTGAGAACACTGAAGCTTTCTTT.

The chain uses TRBV2 and TRBJ2-3; 10 positions agree with TRBD2. From germline, CDR1 is SNHLY and CDR2 FYNNEI. The CDR3 length is 15 residues. With 6 bases clipped from V and 4 bases from J, the junction kept 7 bases outside the gene matches. CDR3 in amino acids: CASSLAGAFSDTQYF. CDR3 DNA: TGTGCCAGCAGCCTAGCGGGAGCATTTTCAGATACGCAGTATTTT.

Comment on this clonotype: A much bigger clone sits one base away, suggesting this may be a read error. This chain uses TRBV4-1 with TRBJ2-3; 10 bases agree with TRBD1. Germline CDR1 MGHRA, CDR2 YSYEKL. The CDR3 covers 15 residues. CDR3 bases: TGCGACAGCAGCCCGGGACAGGGGAGGACAGATACGCAGTATTTT. Protein sequence: CDSSPGQGRTDTQYF.